A single sample gave rise to the 20 T cell receptor beta chains below, sequenced in a study of cytomegalovirus exposure and HLA in healthy donors. This PCR relied on a set of 60 Vbeta primers and 13 Jbeta primers. The assay was immunoSEQ multiplex PCR, and TCRdb's table has in-frame clones only and misses some. The repertoire includes 200,000 or so clones, 70% to 85% of them detected once, and 3.5% to 4% sits in the top ten. Sequenced sample: PBMCs. All receptors come from a male donor in good health and CMV-seronegative.

The chain recombines TRBV2 with TRBJ1-5, with unresolved D. The germline V gene has CDR1 SNHLY and CDR2 FYNNEI. Trimming left V 3 bases short and J 1 base short, with 10 bases between. CDR3 length: 15 residues. Written as DNA, the CDR3 is TGTGCCAGCAGTGACCATGGACTGAGCAATCAGCCCCAGCATTTT. Encoded protein: CASSDHGLSNQPQHF.

This chain connects TRBV5-4 to TRBJ2-3, with D perhaps matching TRBD2 (7 bases). Germline lookup yields CDR1 SGHNT and CDR2 YYREEE (reference sequence). Trimming shortened V by 4 bases and J by 2 bases, and 17 bases separated the two germline ends. The CDR3 length is 16 residues. The CDR3, as DNA: TGTGCCAGCAGCCATGACGGGGGGCTGGCCACAGATACGCAGTATTTT. Amino acid sequence: CASSHDGGLATDTQYF. Combining the CDR3 with reference TRBV5-4 and TRBJ2-3 gives the whole variable domain ETGVTQSPTHLIKTRGQQVTLRCSSQSGHNTVSWYQQALGQGPQFIFQYYREEENGRGNFPPRFSGLQFPNYSSELNVNALELDDSALYLCASSHDGGLATDTQYFGPGTRLTVL.

The V call is TRBV5-1, the J call TRBJ2-1; 8 bases map to TRBD2. CDR1 SGHRS and CDR2 YFSETQ come from the germline V gene. The V gene end was trimmed by 4 bases and the J gene end by 6 bases; junction bases not matched to a gene: 12. There are 16 residues in the CDR3. CDR3 sequence: CASSPPQLAESNEQFF. The CDR3 bases are TGCGCCAGCAGCCCCCCTCAACTAGCGGAATCCAATGAGCAGTTCTTC.

This chain joins TRBV19 and TRBJ2-7; D gene unclear. CDR3 length: 14 amino acids. V was pared by 3 bases and J by 0 bases, with 9 bases between. Germline V gives CDR1 LNHDA, CDR2 SQIVND (reference sequence). The CDR3 sequence: CASSIARSSYEQYF. The CDR3 region has the DNA TGTGCCAGTAGTATCGCTAGAAGCTCCTACGAGCAGTACTTC.

This clone has just one count. The chain's CDR3 is CAWSVRVRDSEKLFF. As DNA, the CDR3 is TGTGCCTGGAGTGTAAGGGTGCGGGACAGTGAAAAACTGTTTTTT. The chain employs TRBV30 and TRBJ1-4, with 7 bases fitting TRBD1. This CDR3 has 15 residues. CDR1 is GTSNPN, CDR2 SVGIG, per germline (reference sequence). V lost 0 bases and J lost 7; bases outside the gene matches: 8.

The V call is TRBV4-1, the J call TRBJ1-1; D is unresolved. Germline-derived CDR1 and CDR2 are MGHRA and YSYEKL. The CDR3 contains 14 residues. The ends were cut back, 1 base at V and 4 bases at J, with 10 bases in the middle. The CDR3 protein is CASSQGPHPTEAFF. DNA for the CDR3: TGCGCCAGCAGCCAAGGGCCCCATCCCACTGAAGCTTTCTTT.

The chain carries TRBV29-1 and TRBJ1-5; 10 bases fit TRBD1. The CDR3 sequence is 15 residues long. Germline CDR1 reads SQVTM; CDR2 reads ANQGSEA. The V gene end was trimmed by 3 bases and the J gene end by 4 bases; junction bases not matched to a gene: 6. CDR3 amino acids: CSVDRDRGDNQPQHF. DNA for the CDR3: TGCAGCGTTGACCGGGACAGGGGCGATAATCAGCCCCAGCATTTT.

This clone was counted ten times or more. The rearrangement joins TRBV7-6 to TRBJ2-1; 9 positions match TRBD2. CDR3 size: 15 residues. J gave up 2 bases and V 5 bases, and 4 bases lay outside the gene matches. Germline V lookup: CDR1 SGHVS, CDR2 FNYEAQ. In DNA, the CDR3 is TGTGCCAGCAGCCCTTTAGCGGGAGCCTACAATGAGCAGTTCTTC. It is translated as CASSPLAGAYNEQFF. Full variable domain (outside the CDR3, taken from reference TRBV7-6 and TRBJ2-1): GAGVSQSPRYKVTKRGQDVALRCDPISGHVSLYWYRQALGQGPEFLTYFNYEAQQDKSGLPNDRFSAERPEGSISTLTIQRTEQRDSAMYRCASSPLAGAYNEQFFGPGTRLTVL.

The CDR3 sequence is CSVSGRAMNTGELFF. The CDR3 bases are TGCAGCGTTAGCGGGAGAGCTATGAACACCGGGGAGCTGTTTTTT. This chain links TRBV29-1 with TRBJ2-2, with 8 positions matching TRBD2. Germline trimming cut 5 bases from V and 1 base from J; bases unmatched to any gene: 6. This CDR3 has 15 residues. CDR1 is SQVTM, CDR2 ANQGSEA, per germline.

The chain uses TRBV5-1 and TRBJ2-7; 7 nucleotides line up with TRBD1. In germline, CDR1 is SGHRS, CDR2 YFSETQ. This CDR3 is 11 amino acids long. J was trimmed by 5 bases and V by 7 bases; bases with no gene match: 3. The CDR3 DNA is TGCGCCAGCCTCCAGGGGGACGAGCAGTACTTC. Protein: CASLQGDEQYF. Supplemented by reference TRBV5-1 and TRBJ2-7, the full variable domain reads KAGVTQTPRYLIKTRGQQVTLSCSPISGHRSVSWYQQTPGQGLQFLFEYFSETQRNKGNFPGRFSGRQFSNSRSEMNVSTLELGDSALYLCASLQGDEQYFGPGTRLTVT.

The chain joins TRBV4-1 to TRBJ2-3; maybe TRBD1 (5 bases). Trimming took off 2 bases at V and 0 bases at J, with 15 bases between the two ends. Germline V gene data show CDR1 as MGHRA and CDR2 as YSYEKL. The length of the CDR3 is 17 residues. The CDR3 protein is CASSQRSGAGSTDTQYF. The CDR3 DNA reads TGCGCCAGCAGCCAAAGATCTGGGGCAGGGAGCACAGATACGCAGTATTTT.

The DNA for the CDR3 is TGCGCCAGCAGCTTGGAGGCAGGAATGCGTGAGCAGTACTTC. Translated, it gives CASSLEAGMREQYF. This chain joins TRBV5-1 and TRBJ2-7; D is unresolved. Trimming removed 0 bases from V and 7 bases from J, with 14 bases in between. The CDR3 has 14 amino acids. Germline-derived CDR1 and CDR2 are SGHRS and YFSETQ.

V usage is TRBV4-1 and J usage is TRBJ1-2; D is ambiguous. Germline V gene data show CDR1 as MGHRA and CDR2 as YSYEKL. V dropped 4 bases and J dropped 2 bases, with 14 bases sitting between them. The CDR3 contains 15 residues. The chain's CDR3 is CASSPTPGSNYGYTF. The CDR3 DNA is TGCGCCAGCAGCCCCACCCCCGGGAGCAACTATGGCTACACCTTC.

This sequence joins TRBV28 and TRBJ2-2; 8 nucleotides line up with TRBD1. This CDR3 is 14 amino acids long. J was trimmed by 4 bases and V by 6 bases; bases with no gene match: 4. CDR1 MDHEN and CDR2 SYDVKM come from the germline V gene. This CDR3 is CASSPRGPTGELFF. The CDR3 DNA sequence: TGTGCCAGCAGCCCCAGGGGGCCCACCGGGGAGCTGTTTTTT.

The chain has TRBV18 and TRBJ2-3; 7 bases map to TRBD1. Unmatched junction bases numbered 2, after V lost 2 bases and J lost 3 bases. The germline V gene encodes CDR1 KGHSH and CDR2 LQKENI. This CDR3 is built from 14 residues. In DNA form, the CDR3 reads TGTGCCAGCTCACCAGTGACAGGGACAGATACGCAGTATTTT. Residues: CASSPVTGTDTQYF.

This sequence joins TRBV2 and TRBJ2-7; a possible D gene is TRBD1 (6 bases). The V gene's germline CDR1 is SNHLY and CDR2 FYNNEI. V was pared by 8 bases and J by 7 bases, with 15 bases between. This CDR3 has 12 amino acids. The CDR3 nucleotides are TGTGCCAGCTACGCCACAGGGAAGGAGCAGTACTTC. This encodes CASYATGKEQYF.

The chain links TRBV9 to TRBJ2-7; TRBD1 agrees at 7 bases. The CDR3 contains 15 residues. The germline V gene has CDR1 SGDLS and CDR2 YYNGEE. V shed 0 bases, J shed 1 base, and the junction held 4 bases outside the gene matches. In DNA form, the CDR3 reads TGTGCCAGCAGCGTAGCCGAGGGACAGTCCTACGAGCAGTACTTC. This encodes CASSVAEGQSYEQYF.

The chain links TRBV6-1 to TRBJ2-5; tentative D call: TRBD1 (7 bases). The J call may be faulty, since TRBJ2-7 better matches the DNA end. CDR3 length: 16 amino acids. The germline V gene has CDR1 MNHNS and CDR2 SASEGT. CDR3 sequence (DNA): TGTGCCAGCAGTGAAGGGCAGGGGGGCGTGAGCTACGAGCAGTACTTC. Translated, it gives CASSEGQGGVSYEQYF.

This chain links TRBV27 with TRBJ2-7, with TRBD2 matching over 10 bases. The trim removed 2 bases at V and 0 bases at J, leaving 10 bases unmatched. The CDR3 loop spans 18 amino acids. CDR1 and CDR2 from the germline V gene are MNHEY and SMNVEV (reference sequence). The CDR3 spells CASSLGSSGSRSSYEQYF. The CDR3 DNA reads TGTGCCAGCAGTTTAGGATCTAGCGGGAGCCGGAGCTCCTACGAGCAGTACTTC.

V usage is TRBV5-4 and J usage is TRBJ2-2; TRBD1 matches at 10 bases. J gave up 6 bases and V 2 bases, and 10 bases lay outside the gene matches. Germline CDR1 SGHNT, CDR2 YYREEE (reference sequence). The CDR3 is made up of 17 amino acids. The CDR3 nucleotides are TGTGCCAGCAGCTTAAGGCAAGGGACAGGGGTGCCCGGGGAGCTGTTTTTT. It is translated as CASSLRQGTGVPGELFF.